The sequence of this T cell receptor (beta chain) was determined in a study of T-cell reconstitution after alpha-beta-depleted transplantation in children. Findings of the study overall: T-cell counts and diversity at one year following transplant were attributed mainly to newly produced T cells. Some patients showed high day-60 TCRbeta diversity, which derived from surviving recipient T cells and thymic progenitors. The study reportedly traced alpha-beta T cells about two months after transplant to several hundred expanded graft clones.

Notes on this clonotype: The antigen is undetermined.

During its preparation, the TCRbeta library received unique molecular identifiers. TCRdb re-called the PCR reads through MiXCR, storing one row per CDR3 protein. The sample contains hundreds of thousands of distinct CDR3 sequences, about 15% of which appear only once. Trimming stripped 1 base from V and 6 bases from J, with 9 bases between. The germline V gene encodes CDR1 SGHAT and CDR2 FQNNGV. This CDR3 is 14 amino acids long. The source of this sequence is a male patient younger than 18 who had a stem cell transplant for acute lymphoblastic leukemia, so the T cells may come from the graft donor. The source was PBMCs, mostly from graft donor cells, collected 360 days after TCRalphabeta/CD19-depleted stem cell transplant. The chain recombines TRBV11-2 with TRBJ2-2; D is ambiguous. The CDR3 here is CASSLGQFAGELFF. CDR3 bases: TGTGCCAGCAGCTTAGGGCAGTTCGCCGGGGAGCTGTTTTTT.